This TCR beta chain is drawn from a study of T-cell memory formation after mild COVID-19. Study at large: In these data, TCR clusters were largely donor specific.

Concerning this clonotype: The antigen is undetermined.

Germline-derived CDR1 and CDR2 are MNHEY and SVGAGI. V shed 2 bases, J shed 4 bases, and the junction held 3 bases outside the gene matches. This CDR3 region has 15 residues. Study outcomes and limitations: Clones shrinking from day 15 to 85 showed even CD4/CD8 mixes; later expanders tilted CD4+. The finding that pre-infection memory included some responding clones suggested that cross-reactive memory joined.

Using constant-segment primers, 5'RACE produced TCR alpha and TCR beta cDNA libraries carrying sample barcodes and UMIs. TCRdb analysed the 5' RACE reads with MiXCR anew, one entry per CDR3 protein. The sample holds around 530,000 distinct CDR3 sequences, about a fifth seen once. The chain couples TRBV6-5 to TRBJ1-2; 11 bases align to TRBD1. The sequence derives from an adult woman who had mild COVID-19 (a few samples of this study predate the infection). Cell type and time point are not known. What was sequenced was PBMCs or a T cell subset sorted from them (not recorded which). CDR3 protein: CASSYGTGGSYGYTF. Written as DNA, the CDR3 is TGTGCCAGCAGTTACGGGACAGGGGGTAGCTATGGCTACACCTTC.